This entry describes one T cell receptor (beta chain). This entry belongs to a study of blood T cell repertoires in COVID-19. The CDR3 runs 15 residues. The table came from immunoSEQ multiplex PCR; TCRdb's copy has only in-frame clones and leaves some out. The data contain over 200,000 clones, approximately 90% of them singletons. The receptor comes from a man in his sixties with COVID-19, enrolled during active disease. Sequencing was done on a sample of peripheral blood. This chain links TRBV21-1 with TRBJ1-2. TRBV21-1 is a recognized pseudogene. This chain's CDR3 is CASSKADPEKRGYTF. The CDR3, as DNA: TGTGCCAGCAGCAAAGCCGACCCGGAAAAGAGGGGCTACACCTTC.